The 32 T cell receptor beta chains in this list originate from one sample, sequenced in a study of patients and donors after allogeneic stem cell transplantation. Each CDR3 protein gets one entry after TCRdb re-called the RT-PCR reads with MiXCR. This table has fewer than 500,000 distinct CDR3 sequences, around 15% appearing once. Sample: blood, either unsorted or a sorted T cell fraction (not recorded which). All receptors derive from a human donor who was either an allogeneic HSCT recipient or a stem cell or donor lymphocyte infusion donor (not recorded which). It is not recorded whose cells these are; they may come from a transplant donor.

This chain uses TRBV7-2 with TRBJ2-5; 8 bases map to TRBD2. Losses at the gene ends were 1 base for V and 9 bases for J; bases not matched to a gene: 10. CDR1 is SGHTA and CDR2 is FQGNSA in the germline V gene. CDR3 length: 15 residues. The CDR3 region is CASSLEQRGKGAQYF. The CDR3 region has the DNA TGTGCCAGCAGCTTAGAGCAGCGGGGGAAAGGGGCCCAGTACTTC.

This clonotype was detected a few times. The V gene is TRBV3-1, the J gene TRBJ2-7; D possibly corresponds to TRBD2 (6 bases). The CDR3 runs to 15 residues. Between the trimmed V and J ends, which lost 4 bases and 3 bases, there was a span of 16 bases. CDR1 is LGHDT and CDR2 is YNNKEL in the germline V gene (reference sequence). DNA for the CDR3: TGTGCCAGCAGCCGGGCGATGGGAGGACACTACGAGCAGTACTTC. Encoded protein: CASSRAMGGHYEQYF.

J is TRBJ1-5 and V is TRBV5-6, with D uncertain. The CDR3 has 14 amino acids. V was trimmed by 3 bases and J by 3 bases, leaving 10 bases between them. CDR1 and CDR2 (germline): SGHDT, YYEEEE. The CDR3 DNA reads as TGTGCCAGCAGCTCTATAGAGGCCAATCAGCCCCAGCATTTT. Encoded protein: CASSSIEANQPQHF.

There are a few counts of this clonotype. The chain recombines TRBV20-1 with TRBJ2-1; 12 bases match TRBD2. After removal of 5 bases from V and 8 bases from J, the junction contained 7 bases not matched to a gene. The germline V gene has CDR1 DFQATT and CDR2 SNEGSKA (reference sequence). The CDR3 sequence is 14 residues long. The CDR3 nucleotides read TGCAGTGCTCAACTAGCGGGAGGTCGCTATGAGCAGTTCTTC. Its protein product is CSAQLAGGRYEQFF.

The J gene is TRBJ2-3, the V gene TRBV6-1, with a possible D match to TRBD1 (6 bases). V was clipped by 1 base and J by 1 base, with 9 bases between them. CDR1 and CDR2 from the germline V gene are MNHNS and SASEGT. The CDR3 is made up of 15 amino acids. The CDR3 here is CASSEGGTRTDTQYF. The DNA for the CDR3 is TGTGCCAGCAGTGAAGGGGGGACACGCACAGATACGCAGTATTTT.

This clonotype was seen only a few times. Here the CDR3 reads CASSYSPGAGELFF. The CDR3 DNA reads as TGTGCCAGCAGTTACTCACCCGGGGCCGGGGAGCTGTTTTTT. This sequence joins TRBV6-5 and TRBJ2-2; D is perhaps TRBD2 (5 bases). Trimming removed 0 bases at V and 6 bases at J, with 8 bases between. Germline lookup yields CDR1 MNHEY and CDR2 SVGAGI. There are 14 residues in the CDR3.

The V and J genes are TRBV25-1 and TRBJ1-5; no clear D gene. This CDR3 has 13 residues. V was pared by 3 bases and J by 1 base, with 4 bases between. Germline V gene data show CDR1 as MGHDK and CDR2 as SYGVNS. The CDR3 region has the DNA TGTGCCAGCAGTGACTGGAGCAATCAGCCCCAGCATTTT. This codes for CASSDWSNQPQHF.

The rearrangement joins TRBV9 to TRBJ2-7; D is undetermined. CDR1 is SGDLS, CDR2 YYNGEE, per germline. Trimming left V 6 bases short and J 3 bases short, with 22 bases between. The CDR3 has 16 residues. The CDR3 protein is CASTQFLESSLYEQYF. The CDR3 coding sequence is TGTGCCAGCACACAATTTCTAGAATCATCCCTCTACGAGCAGTACTTC.

This chain joins TRBV10-3 and TRBJ2-7, with D uncertain. From germline, CDR1 is ENHRY and CDR2 SYGVKD. This CDR3 spans 13 amino acids. The V end lost 4 bases, the J end lost 3 bases, and 10 bases lay between the germline ends. The CDR3 coding sequence is TGTGCCATCAGTGGAACAGACCTCTACGAGCAGTACTTC. This encodes CAISGTDLYEQYF.

This clonotype turned up a few times. The V call is TRBV20-1, the J call TRBJ1-5, with D possibly matching TRBD1 (5 bases). CDR1 and CDR2 from the germline V gene are DFQATT and SNEGSKA (reference sequence). This CDR3 spans 14 amino acids. The germline V and J ends were trimmed by 3 bases and 6 bases, with 15 bases remaining between them. CDR3 DNA sequence: TGCAGTGCTAGGAGGGCGGACGGGGGTCAGCCCCAGCATTTT. This gives the protein CSARRADGGQPQHF.

The chain carries TRBV9 and TRBJ2-2; D possibly corresponds to TRBD2 (6 bases). V was shortened by 0 bases and J by 3 bases, with 6 bases between the two germline ends. CDR1 is SGDLS, CDR2 YYNGEE, per germline. The CDR3 covers 14 residues. The CDR3 DNA follows: TGTGCCAGCAGCGTAGTAGCGGACACCGGGGAGCTGTTTTTT. It translates to CASSVVADTGELFF.

There are many counts of this clonotype. The rearrangement links TRBV29-1 to TRBJ1-6; D is unclear. V was trimmed by 3 bases and J by 6 bases, leaving 6 bases between them. CDR1 is SQVTM, CDR2 ANQGSEA, per germline. CDR3 size: 12 residues. The CDR3 loop is CSVEDGNSPLHF. CDR3 DNA sequence: TGCAGCGTTGAGGACGGTAATTCACCCCTCCACTTT.

The chain uses TRBV2 and TRBJ2-1, with D perhaps TRBD1 (5 bases). Trimming stripped 6 bases from V and 5 bases from J, with 20 bases between. Germline V gene lookup returns CDR1 SNHLY and CDR2 FYNNEI. The CDR3 spans 16 residues. The CDR3: CASSPGVGLGDNEQFF. The CDR3 DNA reads TGTGCCAGCAGCCCCGGTGTGGGTTTAGGGGACAATGAGCAGTTCTTC.

The chain joins TRBV11-2 to TRBJ2-3; perhaps TRBD2 as D (6 bases). CDR3 length: 18 residues. Trimming removed 2 bases from V and 1 base from J, with 19 bases in between. The germline CDR1 and CDR2 sequences are SGHAT and FQNNGV. In DNA, the CDR3 is TGTGCCAGCAGCTTATTTTCAATGGCGGGACGGCGCACAGATACGCAGTATTTT. Its translation: CASSLFSMAGRRTDTQYF.

The gene calls are TRBV12-3 or TRBV12-4 and TRBJ1-4; possibly TRBD1 for D (5 bases). Trimming left V 3 bases short and J 8 bases short, with 13 bases between. This CDR3 spans 14 amino acids. CDR3 sequence: CASSFFGTEEKLFF. CDR3 nucleotide sequence: TGTGCCAGCAGTTTTTTTGGGACGGAGGAAAAACTGTTTTTT.

This clonotype was counted many times. The rearrangement uses TRBV20-1 and TRBJ2-7; 7 bases fit TRBD1. CDR3 size: 12 residues. With 1 base clipped from V and 3 bases from J, the junction kept 0 bases outside the gene matches. Per germline, CDR1 DFQATT and CDR2 SNEGSKA (reference sequence). The CDR3 coding sequence is TGCAGTGCTAGAGGGGACAGCTACGAGCAGTACTTC. As protein: CSARGDSYEQYF.

In this sample, this clonotype turned up a few times. The V gene is TRBV7-6, the J gene TRBJ2-7; TRBD2 agrees at 8 bases. The CDR3 covers 16 residues. V shed 1 base, J shed 2 bases, and the junction held 7 bases outside the gene matches. The germline V gene encodes CDR1 SGHVS and CDR2 FNYEAQ. CDR3 in DNA: TGTGCCAGCAGCTTAGACCAGCGGGAGTTCACCTACGAGCAGTACTTC. Translating it yields CASSLDQREFTYEQYF.

This clonotype was recorded at least ten times. This chain joins TRBV6-1 and TRBJ1-5; 10 bases are a match to TRBD1. The CDR3 runs to 15 residues. Germline loops: CDR1 MNHNS, CDR2 SASEGT. The V segment lost 6 bases and the J segment 7 bases; nucleotides outside the gene matches: 9. CDR3 loop: CASRTLDRGQQPQHF. In nucleotides, the CDR3 is TGTGCCAGCAGGACTCTAGACAGGGGGCAACAGCCCCAGCATTTT.

The V and J genes are TRBV20-1 and TRBJ1-6; D is uncertain. The CDR3 runs to 15 residues. CDR1 and CDR2 from the germline V gene are DFQATT and SNEGSKA (reference sequence). V lost 6 bases, J lost 4 bases, and 16 bases lay in between. The CDR3 loop reads CSAERWGGYNSPLHF. The CDR3 DNA reads TGCAGTGCCGAGAGGTGGGGAGGGTATAATTCACCCCTCCACTTT.

The chain recombines TRBV6-2 or TRBV6-3 with TRBJ2-1; 14 bases match TRBD2. Germline V gives CDR1 MNHEY, CDR2 SVGEGT. Trimming removed 6 bases from V and 9 bases from J; junction bases left unmatched: 13. The CDR3 is made up of 17 amino acids. CDR3 DNA sequence: TGTGCCAGCAGCTTCCCCAGACTAGCGGGGGGGCCGGGTGAGCAGTTCTTC. This encodes CASSFPRLAGGPGEQFF.

The V gene is TRBV12-3 or TRBV12-4, the J gene TRBJ1-1; D gene ambiguous. The CDR3 has 12 residues. V was clipped by 3 bases and J by 3 bases, with 5 bases between them. The DNA of the CDR3 is TGTGCCAGCAGTTTGAGATACACTGAAGCTTTCTTT. This gives the protein CASSLRYTEAFF.

The sample holds a few counts of this clonotype. The chain uses TRBV12-3 or TRBV12-4 and TRBJ1-5; unclear D gene. The CDR3 is 14 amino acids. The V end was cut by 2 bases, the J end by 9 bases, with 14 bases between. CDR3 sequence: CASSLTVKLGPQHF. CDR3 DNA sequence: TGTGCCAGCAGTTTAACGGTTAAACTGGGGCCCCAGCATTTT.

The rearrangement uses TRBV10-3 and TRBJ2-3; no reliable D call. The V gene lost 10 bases and the J gene lost 4 bases, with 9 bases spanning the gap. In germline, CDR1 is ENHRY, CDR2 SYGVKD. CDR3 length: 11 residues. Here the CDR3 reads CATPRADTQYF. The CDR3 bases are TGTGCCACCCCAAGGGCAGATACGCAGTATTTT.

In this sample, this clonotype turned up many times. J is TRBJ1-1 and V is TRBV12-3 or TRBV12-4, with D unresolved. Trimming shortened V by 3 bases and J by 4 bases, and 9 bases separated the two germline ends. The CDR3 extends over 13 amino acids. The CDR3 loop reads CASSLSSGTEAFF. DNA for the CDR3: TGTGCCAGCAGTTTGTCCTCGGGCACTGAAGCTTTCTTT.

This clonotype was picked up a small number of times. J is TRBJ2-3 and V is TRBV4-3, with D maybe TRBD2 (6 bases). The V gene lost 2 bases and the J gene lost 0 bases, with 9 bases spanning the gap. The V gene's germline CDR1 is LGHNA and CDR2 YSLEER. This CDR3 contains 15 residues. In DNA form, the CDR3 reads TGCGCCAGCAGCCAACGCGGGGCTAGCACAGATACGCAGTATTTT. Translating gives CASSQRGASTDTQYF.

This clonotype was seen repeatedly, ten times or more. This chain uses TRBV6-5 with TRBJ2-3; D not resolved. Looked up from germline, CDR1 is MNHEY and CDR2 is SVGAGI. Trimming removed 0 bases at V and 0 bases at J, with 4 bases between. The CDR3 is made up of 14 amino acids. CDR3 nucleotides: TGTGCCAGCAGTTACTCGTTGAGCACAGATACGCAGTATTTT. Its translation is CASSYSLSTDTQYF.

This clonotype was observed at least ten times. J is TRBJ2-1 and V is TRBV11-2; 9 nucleotides align to TRBD2. Germline values: CDR1 SGHAT, CDR2 FQNNGV. V was clipped by 2 bases and J by 2 bases; unmatched bases: 10. This CDR3 has 18 amino acids. CDR3 DNA: TGTGCCAGCAGCTTATTTAGTAGTAGCGGGGGTACCTACAATGAGCAGTTCTTC. It yields the protein CASSLFSSSGGTYNEQFF.

This clonotype was seen a few times. The J gene is TRBJ1-1, the V gene TRBV19; D gene unclear. Germline CDR1 and CDR2: LNHDA and SQIVND (reference sequence). Trimming shortened V by 10 bases and J by 5 bases, and 17 bases separated the two germline ends. CDR3 size: 13 residues. DNA of the CDR3: TGTGCCACGCGCCCGCCCATTGGGACTGAAGCTTTCTTT. This gives the protein CATRPPIGTEAFF.

This clonotype has just a few counts. This sequence joins TRBV7-2 and TRBJ1-1; D is unresolved. CDR1 and CDR2 from the germline V gene are SGHTA and FQGNSA. The CDR3 is 13 residues long. Between the trimmed V and J ends, which lost 1 base and 3 bases, there was a span of 6 bases. The CDR3 DNA is TGTGCCAGCAGCTTAGGGTCGGACACTGAAGCTTTCTTT. Its translation is CASSLGSDTEAFF.

This rearrangement joins TRBV5-1 to TRBJ1-1, with 9 bases that match TRBD1. The CDR3 length is 16 residues. Germline CDR1 SGHRS, CDR2 YFSETQ. V trimming: 4 bases; J trimming: 1 base; junction bases outside the gene matches: 8. DNA for the CDR3: TGCGCCAGCAGCCGGGACAGGGACATTAGGAACACTGAAGCTTTCTTT. Translation: CASSRDRDIRNTEAFF.

V and J are TRBV18 and TRBJ2-5; the D gene is possibly TRBD1 (5 bases). Looked up from germline, CDR1 is KGHSH and CDR2 is LQKENI. This CDR3 is built from 14 residues. V was shortened by 3 bases and J by 2 bases, with 10 bases between the two germline ends. This CDR3 reads CASSPGRQQETQYF. Written as DNA, the CDR3 is TGTGCCAGCTCACCGGGGCGACAACAAGAGACCCAGTACTTC.

This clonotype occurred a few times. V is TRBV5-1 and J is TRBJ2-7; 7 nucleotides agree with TRBD2. Germline loops: CDR1 SGHRS, CDR2 YFSETQ. Trimming at V came to 4 bases and at J to 4 bases, leaving 5 bases not matched to a gene. The CDR3 spans 13 residues. CDR3 protein: CASSAAGVYEQYF. The CDR3 DNA reads as TGCGCCAGCAGCGCGGCGGGGGTTTACGAGCAGTACTTC.